Shown below are 16 T cell receptor beta chains from a single sample sequenced in a study of OX40 agonist ivuxolimab in advanced cancers. Produced via immunoSEQ multiplex PCR; TCRdb's table is partial and in-frame only. Counted here are roughly 92,000 clones, roughly 87% occurring once; the ten biggest clones make up 1.1% to 1.5%. Material: CD4+ or CD8+ T cells sorted from blood, obtained in a trial of the OX40 agonist ivuxolimab. These receptors came from an adult with an advanced solid tumor such as melanoma, head and neck, liver or kidney cancer.

This clone appeared a few times. The V gene is TRBV28, the J gene TRBJ1-1; no reliable D call. Per germline, CDR1 MDHEN and CDR2 SYDVKM. Trimming cost V 5 bases and J 4 bases, with 14 bases left between them. The CDR3 is 14 amino acids. CDR3 region: CASSPDRVGTEAFF. CDR3 DNA sequence: TGTGCCAGCAGTCCCGATCGGGTCGGCACTGAAGCTTTCTTT.

The chain joins TRBV30 to TRBJ2-1, with D perhaps assigned TRBD1 or TRBD2 (5 bases each). Trimming took off 3 bases at V and 7 bases at J, with 16 bases between the two ends. The germline CDR1 and CDR2 sequences are GTSNPN and SVGIG (reference sequence). CDR3 length equals 14 residues. For the CDR3, the DNA is TGTGCCTGGAGCCGTGTTGGGGGTCGGAATGAGCAGTTCTTC. It codes for CAWSRVGGRNEQFF. The whole variable domain, filled in from reference TRBV30 and TRBJ2-1, reads SQTIHQWPATLVQPVGSPLSLECTVEGTSNPNLYWYRQAAGRGLQLLFYSVGIGQISSEVPQNLSASRPQDRQFILSSKKLLLSDSGFYLCAWSRVGGRNEQFFGPGTRLTVL.

The chain uses TRBV5-4 and TRBJ2-3; 7 bases match TRBD1. The CDR3 is 16 amino acids. V shed 4 bases and J 0 bases; nucleotides not matched to a gene: 8. Germline lookup yields CDR1 SGHNT and CDR2 YYREEE (reference sequence). This CDR3 reads CASSRADRRSTDTQYF. For the CDR3, the DNA is TGTGCCAGCAGCCGGGCGGACAGGAGAAGCACAGATACGCAGTATTTT.

The rearrangement joins TRBV9 to TRBJ2-7, with D tentatively TRBD1 (5 bases). Germline CDR1 and CDR2: SGDLS and YYNGEE. The length of the CDR3 is 14 residues. V shed 0 bases and J shed 4 bases, with 11 bases lying between them. CDR3 region: CASSVGAGAYEQYF. As DNA, the CDR3 is TGTGCCAGCAGCGTAGGGGCTGGGGCGTACGAGCAGTACTTC.

The chain is built from TRBV13 and TRBJ2-7; a possible D gene is TRBD2 (5 bases). Germline V gives CDR1 PRHDT, CDR2 FYEKMQ (reference sequence). The CDR3 runs 16 residues. The V end was cut by 10 bases, the J end by 0 bases, with 22 bases between. Here the CDR3 DNA reads TGTGCCACCCGCCGCCTCGACTACCTGAGCTCCTACGAGCAGTACTTC. It specifies CATRRLDYLSSYEQYF. Drawing the rest from reference TRBV13 and TRBJ2-7, the complete variable domain is AAGVIQSPRHLIKEKRETATLKCYPIPRHDTVYWYQQGPGQDPQFLISFYEKMQSDKGSIPDRFSAQQFSDYHSELNMSSLELGDSALYFCATRRLDYLSSYEQYFGPGTRLTVT.

V is TRBV11-2 and J is TRBJ1-2, with D unclear. The CDR3 spans 15 residues. Looked up from germline, CDR1 is SGHAT and CDR2 is FQNNGV. Trimming left V 6 bases short and J 6 bases short, with 20 bases between. Here the CDR3 DNA reads TGTGCCAGCAGTCCAAGGGAACGGGCTTGGGATGGCTACACCTTC. Its protein product is CASSPRERAWDGYTF.

The chain links TRBV30 to TRBJ2-7; 12 bases map to TRBD2. Looked up from germline, CDR1 is GTSNPN and CDR2 is SVGIG (reference sequence). The CDR3 totals 15 residues. V gave up 3 bases and J gave up 3 bases; unmatched junction bases: 6. The CDR3 DNA reads TGTGCCTGGAGGGAGACTAGCGGGGGCAGCTACGAGCAGTACTTC. Translating it yields CAWRETSGGSYEQYF.

The chain is built from TRBV9 and TRBJ1-4, with a tentative D call TRBD1 (5 bases). This CDR3 comprises 14 residues. CDR1 and CDR2 from the germline V gene are SGDLS and YYNGEE. The ends were cut back, 1 base at V and 8 bases at J, with 12 bases in the middle. In nucleotides, the CDR3 is TGTGCCAGCAGCGTACAGGGTTCCGAGGAAAAACTGTTTTTT. Translating it yields CASSVQGSEEKLFF.

CDR3 amino acids: CASRGQVEAFF. The DNA of the CDR3 is TGTGCCAGCCGGGGGCAGGTTGAAGCTTTCTTT. J is TRBJ1-1 and V is TRBV18; TRBD1 is a possible D gene (6 bases). Germline V gene lookup returns CDR1 KGHSH and CDR2 LQKENI. The CDR3 consists of 11 residues. V was clipped by 8 bases and J by 7 bases, with 11 bases between them. The whole variable domain, filled in from reference TRBV18 and TRBJ1-1, reads NAGVMQNPRHLVRRRGQEARLRCSPMKGHSHVYWYRQLPEEGLKFMVYLQKENIIDESGMPKERFSAEFPKEGPSILRIQQVVRGDSAAYFCASRGQVEAFFGQGTRLTVV.

The chain has TRBV29-1 and TRBJ2-1; 9 bases align to TRBD2. Losses at the gene ends were 7 bases for V and 0 bases for J; bases not matched to a gene: 13. Germline V gene lookup returns CDR1 SQVTM and CDR2 ANQGSEA. CDR3 length equals 17 residues. The CDR3 protein is CSDQSYSGSSSYNEQFF. CDR3 in DNA: TGCAGCGATCAATCCTATAGCGGGAGTAGCTCCTACAATGAGCAGTTCTTC.

This chain joins TRBV27 and TRBJ2-5; 11 bases fit TRBD2. J gave up 5 bases and V 1 base, and 18 bases lay outside the gene matches. This CDR3 is built from 20 residues. Germline lookup yields CDR1 MNHEY and CDR2 SMNVEV (reference sequence). CDR3 protein: CASSLLPPSGGTQRRETQYF. The CDR3 coding sequence is TGTGCCAGCAGTTTATTGCCGCCTAGCGGGGGGACACAGAGACGGGAGACCCAGTACTTC.

This clone was seen more than once but under ten times. This chain connects TRBV20-1 to TRBJ1-1, with D unclear. CDR1 is DFQATT and CDR2 is SNEGSKA in the germline V gene (reference sequence). Trimming shortened V by 4 bases and J by 1 base, and 4 bases separated the two germline ends. The CDR3 has 11 residues. The CDR3, as DNA: TGCAGTGCTATCAGGAACACTGAAGCTTTCTTT. It codes for CSAIRNTEAFF.

The chain combines TRBV7-6 with TRBJ2-2; D ambiguous. CDR1 is SGHVS and CDR2 is FNYEAQ in the germline V gene. The CDR3 has 15 residues. V lost 5 bases and J lost 1, with 11 bases in between. The CDR3 DNA follows: TGTGCCAGCAGCCAAGGCTCTAGGAACACCGGGGAGCTGTTTTTT. Encoded protein: CASSQGSRNTGELFF.

The chain employs TRBV5-6 and TRBJ2-5, with D perhaps being TRBD1 or TRBD2 (5 bases each). CDR3 length equals 13 residues. Trimming left V 3 bases short and J 5 bases short, with 11 bases between. The germline V gene encodes CDR1 SGHDT and CDR2 YYEEEE. The CDR3 sequence: CASSWDPQETQYF. The CDR3 DNA reads as TGTGCCAGCAGCTGGGACCCCCAGGAGACCCAGTACTTC.

As regards this clone: One junction end does not reproduce the germline sequence, and a read error may be involved. The V gene is TRBV19, the J gene TRBJ2-1; the D gene is possibly TRBD1 (5 bases). Looked up from germline, CDR1 is LNHDA and CDR2 is SQIVND (reference sequence). This CDR3 contains 14 residues. In nucleotides, the CDR3 is TGTGCCAGTAGCATAGAGGTCCAGGGCAATGAGCAGTTCTTC. Its protein is CASSIEVQGNEQFF. Based on the CDR3 plus reference TRBV19 and TRBJ2-1, the full variable domain is DGGITQSPKYLFRKEGQNVTLSCEQNLNHDAMYWYRQDPGQGLRLIYYSQIVNDFQKGDIAEGYSVSREKKESFPLTVTSAQKNPTAFYLCASSIEVQGNEQFFGPGTRLTVL.

J is TRBJ1-2 and V is TRBV18, with D hard to call. Germline assignment: CDR1 KGHSH and CDR2 LQKENI. V lost 0 bases to trimming and J lost 8 bases, with 16 bases between them. There are 15 residues in the CDR3. The CDR3 loop reads CASSPPTLPGEGYTF. The CDR3 DNA reads TGTGCCAGCTCACCACCAACCCTCCCTGGAGAAGGCTACACCTTC.